This T cell receptor (beta chain) originates from a study of T-cell memory formation after mild COVID-19 (dated by TCRdb to the early 2020s). Broadly, across the study: Most TCR sequence clusters were specific to one of the two donors. T-cell clones expanding and contracting after mild COVID-19 in two donors were tracked by longitudinal TCRalpha and TCRbeta repertoire sequencing. The cohort was made up of two young adult volunteers, one female and one male, who were previously healthy.

This clonotype was detected only a few times. The antigen it binds to is not known. No base quality values were provided; no much bigger clone lies one nucleotide off. The data were produced on an Illumina NovaSeq 6000. TCRalpha and TCRbeta cDNA libraries were built by 5'RACE with constant-segment primers, adding sample barcodes and unique molecular identifiers. RNA was extracted from every sample with Trizol reagent. The libraries were amplified in two PCR steps, and the second step added a second sample barcode and Illumina TruSeq adapters. Libraries were sequenced on an Illumina NovaSeq with 2 x 150 bp paired-end reads. As for the authors' bioinformatics: Reads were demultiplexed and collapsed into UMI-guided consensus sequences with migec v1.2.7. Using mixcr v2.1.11, UMI consensuses were aligned to TRA and TRB V and J templates and then assembled into clonotypes. A clonotype was counted as expanded or contracted only if both edgeR and NoisET called the change significant, with noise models trained on biological replicates. For edgeR calls, a false discovery rate-adjusted p below 0.01 and a log2 fold-change threshold of 1 were applied. As an exploratory analysis of dynamics, max-normalized trajectories of the 1000 most abundant clonotypes were examined by PCA with hierarchical clustering. The CD4 or CD8 phenotype of responding clones was assigned using the separately sequenced CD4+ and CD8+ repertoires. Starting from the raw public reads, TCRdb applied fastp trimming at Q25, assembled clones with MiXCR and retained in-frame beta chains. Each CDR3 protein appears once, grouped with its most common genes and DNA. TCRdb assigned the V and J calls; the authors' analysis was not used. This sample comprises about half a million distinct CDR3 sequences, 15% to 20% of them detected only once. The ten largest clones take up 9% to 15% of the sample.

PBMCs were isolated by Ficoll-Paque density gradient centrifugation. Here is what the overall study found, with its caveats: Balanced CD4/CD8 phenotypes were observed for clones contracting from day 15 to 85, whereas a bias towards CD4+ was observed for a second wave of clones expanding from day 15 to 37. Some responding clones were found in pre-infection memory, which suggests that pre-existing cross-reactive memory T cells took part in the SARS-CoV-2 response. Contracting CD4+ clones were located mainly in the CM and EM memory subsets, whereas CD8+ clones were found to be enriched in EMRA. Whether the second-wave clones peaking on day 37 were SARS-CoV-2 specific was not confirmed. The study included only a couple of mild cases, and larger cohorts that include severe cases with pre-infection samples were judged to be necessary.

The germline V gene sets CDR1 to MNHEY and CDR2 to SVGAGI. The cysteine opens and the phenylalanine closes a CDR3 of 15 amino acids. Only the CDR3 DNA stays, 45 bases, in frame from base 1. V is trimmed back by 0 bases and J by 4 bases, and the junction contains 5 bases that no gene match accounts for. The specimen was PBMCs or a T cell subset sorted from them (not recorded which). The sequence derives from an adult woman who had mild COVID-19 (a few samples of this study predate the infection). The sample titles of this study are shuffled in the database, so cell type and time point are left out; the donor was told from shared clones. The sequence joins TRBV6-5 to TRBJ2-7, and TRBD1 matches 8 of the central bases. The CDR3 region: CASSYSGQVLYEQYF. At the DNA level, the sequence is TGTGCCAGCAGTTACTCGGGACAGGTGCTATACGAGCAGTACTTC.